This T cell receptor beta chain is drawn from a study of response to subunit inactivated influenza vaccine. Findings and limits, study-wide: Authors suggested each seasonal influenza vaccination recruits few new T cells.

The CDR3 extends over 14 amino acids. V was cut by 8 bases and J by 6 bases, with 16 bases left in between. TCRdb re-derived calls from the RT-PCR reads in MiXCR, one entry per CDR3 protein. Here the sample spans roughly 700,000 distinct CDR3 sequences, approximately 14% being singletons. This clonotype came up a few times. What it binds is not known. The V and J genes are TRBV12-3 or TRBV12-4 and TRBJ1-4; a weak D match, TRBD1 (5 bases). The specimen was PBMCs from blood, collected 11 to 12 days after vaccination. This receptor was identified in a middle-aged man who received an inactivated influenza vaccine. The CDR3 DNA is TGTGCCAGCGGGCGGGACCAAGCGTATGAAAAACTGTTTTTT. Protein sequence: CASGRDQAYEKLFF.